The rows below give T cell receptor beta chains drawn from one sample of a study of early T cells in non-severe SARS-CoV-2 infection. TCRdb re-analysed the 5' RACE reads in MiXCR, keeping a single row per CDR3 protein. The table shows roughly 48,000 distinct CDR3 sequences, with 8% occurring only once. Material for sequencing was whole blood. Receptor source: an adult who was a healthcare worker with PCR-confirmed SARS-CoV-2 infection or an uninfected control (not recorded which). CDR3s include the opening cysteine and the closing phenylalanine or tryptophan. Fields, in order: D gene, clone size, J gene, V gene, CDR3 DNA, CDR3 protein. A D gene is named only where the DNA matches it firmly. Clone size is not always given. Where it is, it says once, few, many or a class for expanded clones.

TRBD1,NA,TRBJ1-4,TRBV12-3/TRBV12-4,TGTACCAGCAGTCCGGTGACAGGGAGAGGAGATGAAAAACTGTTTTTT,CTSSPVTGRGDEKLFF
NA,many,TRBJ1-3,TRBV7-2,TGTGCCAGCAGCTTAAGGCGAGCTGAAAACACCATATATTTT,CASSLRRAENTIYF
NA,many,TRBJ1-1,TRBV7-6,TGTGCCAGCAGCTTAGTAGTTTTGGGGGCGGGACGACGCACTGAAGCTTTCTTT,CASSLVVLGAGRRTEAFF
NA,many,TRBJ2-3,TRBV29-1,TGCAGCGTTGAGGGACGTCGGGGCACAGATACGCAGTATTTT,CSVEGRRGTDTQYF
NA,NA,TRBJ2-1,TRBV11-2,TGTGCCAGCAGCTTAGAGGGGGCATCTGTTCTAAATGAGCAGTTCTTC,CASSLEGASVLNEQFF
TRBD2,few,TRBJ2-5,TRBV7-6,TGTGCCAGCAGCTTAGTTCCGGGGGGCCAAGAGACCCAGTACTTC,CASSLVPGGQETQYF
NA,NA,TRBJ2-7,TRBV12-3/TRBV12-4,TGTGCCAGCAGTTTGGGCACCCGCTCCTACGAGCAGTACTTC,CASSLGTRSYEQYF
NA,NA,TRBJ2-5,TRBV7-8,TGTGCCAGCAGCTCGGACTTCGTAGAGACCCAGTACTTC,CASSSDFVETQYF
TRBD1,NA,TRBJ2-1,TRBV29-1,TGCAGCGTGACGGGACAGGCGGGGAATGAGCAGTTCTTC,CSVTGQAGNEQFF
NA,NA,TRBJ1-3,TRBV11-2,TGTGCCAGCAGCTTAGATCTGATAGCCAATTTTCGGGACACCATATATTTT,CASSLDLIANFRDTIYF